This is a list of T cell receptor beta chains from one sample in a study of identical twins. One entry per CDR3 protein results from TCRdb running MiXCR on the 5' RACE reads. Counted here are 260,000 or so distinct CDR3 sequences, 7.5% occurring once; the ten biggest clones make up under 6%. This sample also belongs to another study, concerning yellow fever vaccine responses in identical twins.

Sample: CD8+ T cells sorted from blood. These receptors came from a woman younger than 30 in good health. Each CDR3 is given with its conserved first and last residue. A D gene is named only where the DNA matches it firmly. Only some rows state a clone size, as once, few, many or a class for expanded clones.

d_gene,len,abundance,v_gene,j_gene,CDR3nt,CDR3aa
NA,13,few,TRBV29-1,TRBJ2-7,TGCAGCGTTGTAGGAGGGGGCGGCTACGAGCAGTACTTC,CSVVGGGGYEQYF
NA,13,NA,TRBV20-1,TRBJ2-7,TGCAGTGCCGCCGGAGAGCGCCCCCACGAGCAGTACTTC,CSAAGERPHEQYF
NA,13,NA,TRBV7-7,TRBJ2-2,TGTGCCAGCGGAGGTGGGGGTACCGGGCAGCTGTTTTTT,CASGGGGTGQLFF
NA,15,few,TRBV7-3,TRBJ2-1,TGTGCCAGCAGCTTAAGTGGGAGGACCTACAATGAGCAGTTCTTC,CASSLSGRTYNEQFF
TRBD2,15,NA,TRBV28,TRBJ2-7,TGTGCCAGCAGGGACGGGACTAGCGGCCTCTACGAGCAGTACTTC,CASRDGTSGLYEQYF
NA,14,NA,TRBV4-1,TRBJ1-2,TGCGCCAGCAGCCAAGAGATAACGAACTATGGCTACACCTTC,CASSQEITNYGYTF
NA,14,few,TRBV20-1,TRBJ2-1,TGCAGTGCTAGAGACCCCAGCTCCTACAATGAGCAGTTCTTC,CSARDPSSYNEQFF
NA,14,many,TRBV5-1,TRBJ2-5,TGCGCCAGCAGCTTCACTACTGCCCAAGAGACCCAGTACTTC,CASSFTTAQETQYF
TRBD1,14,many,TRBV25-1,TRBJ1-1,TGTGCCAGCAGTTCAGGGACAGGGGACACTGAAGCTTTCTTT,CASSSGTGDTEAFF
NA,16,many,TRBV20-1,TRBJ2-5,TGCAGTGCTAGAGACCCCTTTGGAGTGGACCAGGCGACCCAGTACTTC,CSARDPFGVDQATQYF
TRBD2,16,few,TRBV10-3,TRBJ2-5,TGTGCCATCAGTGAGTCGAAAGCGGGGCAGAAAGAGACCCAGTACTTC,CAISESKAGQKETQYF
TRBD1,17,few,TRBV9,TRBJ2-5,TGTGCCAGCAGCGCTCCACCGGGACAGGGGATCCAAGAGACCCAGTACTTC,CASSAPPGQGIQETQYF
TRBD2,14,NA,TRBV7-9,TRBJ2-1,TGTGCCAGCAGCCCTAGCGGGAGGAGATATGAGCAGTTCTTC,CASSPSGRRYEQFF
NA,14,few,TRBV3-1,TRBJ2-1,TGTGCCAGCAGCCCATTTGCTACGTACAATGAGCAGTTCTTC,CASSPFATYNEQFF
NA,13,many,TRBV2,TRBJ2-3,TGTGCCAGCAGGGAGTTGGTTGCAGATACGCAGTATTTT,CASRELVADTQYF
NA,14,many,TRBV7-3,TRBJ2-1,TGTGCCAGCAGCTTAACCCCCCTGGGGAATGAGCAGTTCTTC,CASSLTPLGNEQFF
NA,15,NA,TRBV9,TRBJ2-5,TGTGCCAGCAGCGTAGGGGGGTCGTCCGTGGGGACCCAGTACTTC,CASSVGGSSVGTQYF
TRBD2,22,many,TRBV5-1,TRBJ2-1,TGCGCCAGCAGCGGGGCTCTACAGGGCCCACGACTAGCGGGAGCCTTATACAATGAGCAGTTCTTC,CASSGALQGPRLAGALYNEQFF
NA,12,many,TRBV20-1,TRBJ1-1,TGCAGTGCTGAAGGGGGGTTCACTGAAGCTTTCTTT,CSAEGGFTEAFF
TRBD1,13,NA,TRBV12-3/TRBV12-4,TRBJ2-5,TGTGCCAGCACCTCCTGGGACAGAGAGACCCAGTACTTC,CASTSWDRETQYF
TRBD1,17,NA,TRBV19,TRBJ2-2,TGTGCCAGTATAGACCGGGACAGTCAGTCCTTTACCGGGGAGCTGTTTTTT,CASIDRDSQSFTGELFF
TRBD2,16,many,TRBV5-1,TRBJ2-1,TGCGCCAGCAGCCCCTTCCTAGCGGGGTCCTACAATGAGCAGTTCTTC,CASSPFLAGSYNEQFF
NA,13,many,TRBV12-3/TRBV12-4,TRBJ1-1,TGTGCCAGCAGTTTAGGCCTTAACACTGAAGCTTTCTTT,CASSLGLNTEAFF
NA,15,many,TRBV14,TRBJ2-1,TGTGCCAGCAGCTCTGGCGAGAGTGCCTACAATGAGCAGTTCTTC,CASSSGESAYNEQFF
TRBD2,18,many,TRBV24-1,TRBJ2-2,TGTGCCACCAGTGATTCCCCTAGCGGGAGTTCGAACACCGGGGAGCTGTTTTTT,CATSDSPSGSSNTGELFF
TRBD1,15,NA,TRBV5-1,TRBJ2-5,TGCGCCAGCGCCCCAGGGACAGTGTTGAGGGAGACCCAGTACTTC,CASAPGTVLRETQYF
TRBD1,15,many,TRBV12-3/TRBV12-4,TRBJ1-2,TGTGCCAGCAGCGATGGACAGGGTTCAGGGGATGGCTACACCTTC,CASSDGQGSGDGYTF
TRBD1,14,NA,TRBV12-3/TRBV12-4,TRBJ1-6,TGTGCCAGCAGTCCCGGGACAGCCCCTTTAGCCCTCCACTTT,CASSPGTAPLALHF
TRBD2,16,many,TRBV5-1,TRBJ2-7,TGCGCCAGCAGCTTCGAGAAAGGACTAGCCTCCTACGAGCAGTACTTC,CASSFEKGLASYEQYF
TRBD1,16,many,TRBV29-1,TRBJ2-1,TGCAGCGTTGAAGGCGGAACAGGGGGCTCCTACAATGAGCAGTTCTTC,CSVEGGTGGSYNEQFF
NA,16,few,TRBV18,TRBJ2-5,TGTGCCAGCTCAGACCCCCGACGGACATTCCAAGAGACCCAGTACTTC,CASSDPRRTFQETQYF
TRBD1,14,many,TRBV5-1,TRBJ2-2,TGCGCCACCCCCCGGACAGGGGGAACCGGGGAGCTGTTTTTT,CATPRTGGTGELFF
NA,17,NA,TRBV12-3/TRBV12-4,TRBJ1-5,TGTGCCAGCAGTTTAGCGCGAATCCCCGGAGGCAATCAGCCCCAGCATTTT,CASSLARIPGGNQPQHF
NA,14,few,TRBV7-6,TRBJ2-7,TGTGCCAGCAGCTCATTTGGAGGGGTCTACGAGCAGTACTTC,CASSSFGGVYEQYF
NA,14,many,TRBV13,TRBJ2-1,TGTGCCAGCAGCGCCACCTCAGGGGCTGTTGAGCAGTTCTTC,CASSATSGAVEQFF
NA,15,few,TRBV5-1,TRBJ2-7,TGCGCCAGCAGCCCGGAGGGGGAGGCTTACTACGAGCAGTACTTC,CASSPEGEAYYEQYF
NA,13,NA,TRBV27,TRBJ2-1,TGTGCCGGCCCGGGACAAGTTTACAATGAGCAGTTCTTC,CAGPGQVYNEQFF
NA,13,few,TRBV29-1,TRBJ2-3,TGCAGCGTTGACCCTGAAGGCACAGATACGCAGTATTTT,CSVDPEGTDTQYF
TRBD2,15,NA,TRBV7-2,TRBJ2-1,TGTGCCAGCAGCTTATCGGGGGGGTTGGGCAATGAGCAGTTCTTC,CASSLSGGLGNEQFF
TRBD2,15,many,TRBV7-3,TRBJ2-1,TGTGCCAGCAGCTTAACGGGGACTAGTGGGTATGAGCAGTTCTTC,CASSLTGTSGYEQFF
TRBD1,13,NA,TRBV5-5,TRBJ2-7,TGTGCCAGCGGCTTGGGACAGGGGATGTTGCCGTACTTC,CASGLGQGMLPYF
TRBD2,18,NA,TRBV27,TRBJ2-7,TGTGCCAGCAGTTTCGACCTGTTCGGGACTAGCGGTGTCTACGAGCAGTACTTC,CASSFDLFGTSGVYEQYF
TRBD1,14,many,TRBV27,TRBJ2-7,TGTGCCAGCAGTTTATCCAGGGGGTCTGACGAGCAGTACTTC,CASSLSRGSDEQYF
TRBD2,15,few,TRBV10-2,TRBJ2-3,TGCGCCAGCGGGGGACTAGCGGGGGATACAGATACGCAGTATTTT,CASGGLAGDTDTQYF
NA,14,many,TRBV12-3/TRBV12-4,TRBJ1-5,TGTGCCAGCAGTTCAGGGGACTCCAATCAGCCCCAGCATTTT,CASSSGDSNQPQHF
NA,17,many,TRBV10-2,TRBJ2-1,TGCGCCAGCAGTGAGTCGGGGTTGGGGGGTCCGGACAATGAGCAGTTCTTC,CASSESGLGGPDNEQFF